This T cell receptor (beta chain) originates from a study of shared clonotypes between healthy human individuals. Some clones are missing from TCRdb's copy, which holds only in-frame ones; the method was immunoSEQ multiplex PCR. The table records approximately 620,000 clones, 97% of them present only once. This clone was observed once. The CDR3 totals 20 residues. The junction had 15 bases not matched to a gene; V was cut back by 4 bases and J by 2 bases. From germline, CDR1 is MDHEN and CDR2 SYDVKM. The J gene is TRBJ2-7, the V gene TRBV28; 15 positions agree with TRBD2. This receptor was obtained from a woman in her 30s in good health. Sequencing input: naive CD4+ T cells sorted from blood. The sample's subset: CD45RA+ positively selected. The CDR3 sequence is CASSCGLAGGLGCRTYEQYF. CDR3 DNA sequence: TGTGCCAGCAGTTGCGGACTAGCGGGAGGGCTCGGGTGCCGAACCTACGAGCAGTACTTC.